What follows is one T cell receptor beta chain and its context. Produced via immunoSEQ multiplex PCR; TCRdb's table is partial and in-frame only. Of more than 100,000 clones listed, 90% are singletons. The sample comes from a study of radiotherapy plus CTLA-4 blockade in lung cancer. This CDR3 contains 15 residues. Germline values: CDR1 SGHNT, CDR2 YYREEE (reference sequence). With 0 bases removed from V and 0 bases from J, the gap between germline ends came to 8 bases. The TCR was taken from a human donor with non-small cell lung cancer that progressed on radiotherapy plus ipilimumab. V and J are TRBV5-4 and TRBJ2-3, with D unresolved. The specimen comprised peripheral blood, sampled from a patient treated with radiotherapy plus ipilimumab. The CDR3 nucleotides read TGTGCCAGCAGCTTGGAGACGACTAGCACAGATACGCAGTATTTT. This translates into CASSLETTSTDTQYF.